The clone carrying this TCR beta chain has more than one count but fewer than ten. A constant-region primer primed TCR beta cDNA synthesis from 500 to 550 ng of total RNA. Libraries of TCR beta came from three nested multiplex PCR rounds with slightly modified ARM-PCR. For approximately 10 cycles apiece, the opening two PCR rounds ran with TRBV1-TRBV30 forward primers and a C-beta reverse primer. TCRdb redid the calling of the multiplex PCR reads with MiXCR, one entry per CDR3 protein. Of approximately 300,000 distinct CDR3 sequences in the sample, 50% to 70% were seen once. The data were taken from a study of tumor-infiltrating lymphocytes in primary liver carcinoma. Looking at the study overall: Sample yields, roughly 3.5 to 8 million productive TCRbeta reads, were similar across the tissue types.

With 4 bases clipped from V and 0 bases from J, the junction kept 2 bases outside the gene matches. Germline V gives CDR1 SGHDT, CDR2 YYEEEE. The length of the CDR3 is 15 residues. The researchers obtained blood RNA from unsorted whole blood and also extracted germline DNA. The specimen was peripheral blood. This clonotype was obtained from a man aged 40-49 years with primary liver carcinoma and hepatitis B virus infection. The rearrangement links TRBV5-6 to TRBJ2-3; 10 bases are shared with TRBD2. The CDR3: CASSQLAGSTDTQYF. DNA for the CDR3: TGTGCCAGCAGCCAACTAGCGGGGAGCACAGATACGCAGTATTTT. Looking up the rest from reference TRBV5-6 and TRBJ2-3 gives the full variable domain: DAGVTQSPTHLIKTRGQQVTLRCSPKSGHDTVSWYQQALGQGPQFIFQYYEEEERQRGNFPDRFSGHQFPNYSSELNVNALLLGDSALYLCASSQLAGSTDTQYFGPGTRLTVL.